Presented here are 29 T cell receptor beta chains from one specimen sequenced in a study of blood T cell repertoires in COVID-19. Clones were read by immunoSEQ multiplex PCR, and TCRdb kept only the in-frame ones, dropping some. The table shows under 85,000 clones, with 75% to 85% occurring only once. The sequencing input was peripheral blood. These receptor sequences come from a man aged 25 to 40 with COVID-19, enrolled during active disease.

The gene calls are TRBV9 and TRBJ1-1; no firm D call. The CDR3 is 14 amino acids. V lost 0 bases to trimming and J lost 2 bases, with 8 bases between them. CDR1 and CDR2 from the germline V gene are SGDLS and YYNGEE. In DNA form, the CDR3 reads TGTGCCAGCAGCGTAGTTAGAGGCAACACTGAAGCTTTCTTT. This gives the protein CASSVVRGNTEAFF. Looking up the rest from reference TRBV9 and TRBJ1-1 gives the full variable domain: DSGVTQTPKHLITATGQRVTLRCSPRSGDLSVYWYQQSLDQGLQFLIQYYNGEERAKGNILERFSAQQFPDLHSELNLSSLELGDSALYFCASSVVRGNTEAFFGQGTRLTVV.

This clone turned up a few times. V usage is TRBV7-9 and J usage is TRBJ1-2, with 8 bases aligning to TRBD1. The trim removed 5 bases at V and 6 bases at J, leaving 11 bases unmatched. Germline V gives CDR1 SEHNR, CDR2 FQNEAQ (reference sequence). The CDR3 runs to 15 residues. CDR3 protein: CASSTIDRGADGYTF. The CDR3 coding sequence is TGTGCCAGCAGCACAATCGACAGGGGAGCGGATGGCTACACCTTC.

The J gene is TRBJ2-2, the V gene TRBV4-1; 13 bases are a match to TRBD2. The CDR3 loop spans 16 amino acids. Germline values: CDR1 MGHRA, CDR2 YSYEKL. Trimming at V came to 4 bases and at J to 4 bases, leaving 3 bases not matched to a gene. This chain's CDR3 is CASSRTSGRSTGELFF. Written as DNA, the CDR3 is TGCGCCAGCAGCCGGACTAGCGGGAGATCCACCGGGGAGCTGTTTTTT.

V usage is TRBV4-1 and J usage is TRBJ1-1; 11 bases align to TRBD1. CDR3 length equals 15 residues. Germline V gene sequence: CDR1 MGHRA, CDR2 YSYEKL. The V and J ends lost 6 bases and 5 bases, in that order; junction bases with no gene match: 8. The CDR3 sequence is CASSRGQGAGTEAFF. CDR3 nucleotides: TGCGCCAGCAGTCGCGGACAGGGGGCGGGTACTGAAGCTTTCTTT.

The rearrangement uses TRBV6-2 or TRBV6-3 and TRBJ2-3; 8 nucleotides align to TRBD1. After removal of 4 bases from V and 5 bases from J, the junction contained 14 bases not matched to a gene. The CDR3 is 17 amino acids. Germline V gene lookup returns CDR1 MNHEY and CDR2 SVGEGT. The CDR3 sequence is CASSFNTLDRGEDTQYF. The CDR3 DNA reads TGTGCCAGCAGTTTCAATACTCTCGACAGGGGCGAAGATACGCAGTATTTT.

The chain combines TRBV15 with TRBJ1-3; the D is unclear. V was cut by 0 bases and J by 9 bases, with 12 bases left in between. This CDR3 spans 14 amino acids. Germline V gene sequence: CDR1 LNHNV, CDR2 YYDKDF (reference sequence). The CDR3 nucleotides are TGTGCCACCAGCAGAGATCGGGCGGAGGGCACCATATATTTT. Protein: CATSRDRAEGTIYF.

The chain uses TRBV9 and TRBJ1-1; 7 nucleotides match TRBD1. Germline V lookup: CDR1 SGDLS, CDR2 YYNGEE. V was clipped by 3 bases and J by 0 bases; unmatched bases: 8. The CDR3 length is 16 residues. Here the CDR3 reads CASSARDSDMNTEAFF. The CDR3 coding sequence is TGTGCCAGCAGCGCCCGGGACAGCGACATGAACACTGAAGCTTTCTTT.

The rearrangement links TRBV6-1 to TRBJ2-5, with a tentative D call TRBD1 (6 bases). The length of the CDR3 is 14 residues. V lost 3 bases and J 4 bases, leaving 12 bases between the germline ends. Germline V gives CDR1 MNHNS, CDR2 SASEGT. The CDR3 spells CASSEGAYRETQYF. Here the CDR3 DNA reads TGTGCCAGCAGTGAGGGGGCCTATAGAGAGACCCAGTACTTC.

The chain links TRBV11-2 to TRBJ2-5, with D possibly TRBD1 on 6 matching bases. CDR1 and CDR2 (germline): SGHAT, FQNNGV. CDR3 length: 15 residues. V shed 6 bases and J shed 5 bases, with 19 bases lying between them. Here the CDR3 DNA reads TGTGCCAGCAGTTCGTCCCTAGGGGGATCGGAGACCCAGTACTTC. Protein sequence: CASSSSLGGSETQYF.

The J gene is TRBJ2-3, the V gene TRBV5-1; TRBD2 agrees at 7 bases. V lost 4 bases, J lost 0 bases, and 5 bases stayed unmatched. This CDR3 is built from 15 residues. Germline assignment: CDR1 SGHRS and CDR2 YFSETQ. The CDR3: CASSDRGVSTDTQYF. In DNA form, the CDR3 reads TGCGCCAGCAGCGACCGGGGGGTTAGCACAGATACGCAGTATTTT.

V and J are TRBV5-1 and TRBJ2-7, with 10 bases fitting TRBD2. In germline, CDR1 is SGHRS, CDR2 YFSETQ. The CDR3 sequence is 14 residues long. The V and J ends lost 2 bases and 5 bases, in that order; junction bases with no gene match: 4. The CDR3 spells CASSFPSGSDEQYF. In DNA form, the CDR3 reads TGCGCCAGCAGCTTCCCTAGCGGGAGCGACGAGCAGTACTTC.

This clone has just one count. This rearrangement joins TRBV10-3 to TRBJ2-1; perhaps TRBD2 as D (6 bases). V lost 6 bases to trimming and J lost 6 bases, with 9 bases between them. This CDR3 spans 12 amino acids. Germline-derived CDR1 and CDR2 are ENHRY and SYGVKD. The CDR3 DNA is TGTGCCATCAGCTCGGGAGTCAATGAGCAGTTCTTC. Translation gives CAISSGVNEQFF.

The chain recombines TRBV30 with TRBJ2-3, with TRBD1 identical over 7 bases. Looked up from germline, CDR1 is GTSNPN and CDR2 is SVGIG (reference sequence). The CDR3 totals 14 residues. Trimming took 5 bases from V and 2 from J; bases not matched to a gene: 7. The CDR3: CAWSTGQITDTQYF. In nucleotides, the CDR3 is TGTGCCTGGTCGACAGGGCAAATCACAGATACGCAGTATTTT.

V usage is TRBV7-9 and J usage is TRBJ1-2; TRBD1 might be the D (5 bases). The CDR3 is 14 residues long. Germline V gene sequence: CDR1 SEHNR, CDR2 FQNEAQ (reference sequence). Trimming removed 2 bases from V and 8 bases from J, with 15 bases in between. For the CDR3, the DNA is TGTGCCAGCAGCTTAAAAAACCAGGGAGGCGGCTACACCTTC. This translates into CASSLKNQGGGYTF.

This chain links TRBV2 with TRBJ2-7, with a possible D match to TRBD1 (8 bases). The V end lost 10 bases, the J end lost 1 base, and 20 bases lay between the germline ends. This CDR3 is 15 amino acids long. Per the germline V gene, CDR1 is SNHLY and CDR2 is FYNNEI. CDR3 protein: CATGGGGTGSYEQYF. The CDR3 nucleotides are TGTGCCACCGGAGGGGGAGGGACAGGTTCCTACGAGCAGTACTTC.

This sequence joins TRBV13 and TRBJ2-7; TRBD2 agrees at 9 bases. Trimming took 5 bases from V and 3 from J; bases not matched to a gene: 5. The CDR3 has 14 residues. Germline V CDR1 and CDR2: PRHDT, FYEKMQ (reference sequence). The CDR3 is CASSGDSGSYEQYF. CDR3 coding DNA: TGTGCCAGCAGCGGGGATAGCGGGAGCTACGAGCAGTACTTC.

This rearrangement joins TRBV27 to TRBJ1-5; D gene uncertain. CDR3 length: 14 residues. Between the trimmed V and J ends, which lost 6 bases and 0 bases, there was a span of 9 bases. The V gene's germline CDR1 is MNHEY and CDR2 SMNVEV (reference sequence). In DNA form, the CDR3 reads TGTGCCAGCAGGGTGCGTTATAGCAATCAGCCCCAGCATTTT. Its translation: CASRVRYSNQPQHF.

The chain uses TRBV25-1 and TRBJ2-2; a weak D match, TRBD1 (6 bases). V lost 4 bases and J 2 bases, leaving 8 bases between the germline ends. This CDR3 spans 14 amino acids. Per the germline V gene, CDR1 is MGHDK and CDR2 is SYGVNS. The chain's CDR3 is CASSGTENTGELFF. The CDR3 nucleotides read TGTGCCAGCAGTGGGACAGAAAACACCGGGGAGCTGTTTTTT.

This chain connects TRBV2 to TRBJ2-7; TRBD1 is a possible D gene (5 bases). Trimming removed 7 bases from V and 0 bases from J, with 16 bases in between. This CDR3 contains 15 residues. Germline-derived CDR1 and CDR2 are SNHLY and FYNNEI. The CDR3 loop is CASKPQGPVSYEQYF. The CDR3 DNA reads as TGTGCCAGCAAACCTCAGGGCCCTGTCTCCTACGAGCAGTACTTC.

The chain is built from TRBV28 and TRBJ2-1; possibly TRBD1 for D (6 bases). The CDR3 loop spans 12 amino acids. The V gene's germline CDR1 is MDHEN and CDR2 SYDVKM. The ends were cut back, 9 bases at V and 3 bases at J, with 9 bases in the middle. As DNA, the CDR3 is TGTGCCAGTCAGGGGAACTACAATGAGCAGTTCTTC. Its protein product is CASQGNYNEQFF.

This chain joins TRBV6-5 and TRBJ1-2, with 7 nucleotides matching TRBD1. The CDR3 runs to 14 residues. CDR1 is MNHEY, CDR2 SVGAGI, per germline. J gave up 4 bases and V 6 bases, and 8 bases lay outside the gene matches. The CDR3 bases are TGTGCCAGCAGGGGCGGGGACAGTGGCTATGGCTACACCTTC. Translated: CASRGGDSGYGYTF.

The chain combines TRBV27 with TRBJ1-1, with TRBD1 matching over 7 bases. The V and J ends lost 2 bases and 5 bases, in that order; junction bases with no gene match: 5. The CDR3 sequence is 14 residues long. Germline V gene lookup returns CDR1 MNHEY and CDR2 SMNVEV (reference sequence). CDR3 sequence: CASSLKGAWTEAFF. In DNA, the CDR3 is TGTGCCAGCAGTTTAAAGGGGGCCTGGACTGAAGCTTTCTTT.

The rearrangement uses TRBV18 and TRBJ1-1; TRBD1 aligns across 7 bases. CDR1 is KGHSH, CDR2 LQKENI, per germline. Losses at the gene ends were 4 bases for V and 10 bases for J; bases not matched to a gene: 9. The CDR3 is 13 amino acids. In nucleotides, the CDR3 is TGTGCCAGCTCACAAGACAGGGACTCTCGAGCTTTCTTT. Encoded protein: CASSQDRDSRAFF. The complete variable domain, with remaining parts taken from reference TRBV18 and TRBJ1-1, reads NAGVMQNPRHLVRRRGQEARLRCSPMKGHSHVYWYRQLPEEGLKFMVYLQKENIIDESGMPKERFSAEFPKEGPSILRIQQVVRGDSAAYFCASSQDRDSRAFFGQGTRLTVV.

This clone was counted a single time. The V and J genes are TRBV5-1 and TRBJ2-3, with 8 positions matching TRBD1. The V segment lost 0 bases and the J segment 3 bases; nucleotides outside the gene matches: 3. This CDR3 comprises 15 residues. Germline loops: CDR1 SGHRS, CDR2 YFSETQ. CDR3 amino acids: CASSLVQGATDTQYF. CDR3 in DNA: TGCGCCAGCAGCTTGGTGCAGGGGGCAACAGATACGCAGTATTTT.

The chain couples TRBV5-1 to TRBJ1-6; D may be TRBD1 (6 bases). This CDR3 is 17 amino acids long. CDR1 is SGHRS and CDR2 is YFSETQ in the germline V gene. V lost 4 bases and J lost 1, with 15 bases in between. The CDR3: CASSPTTQGSYNSPLHF. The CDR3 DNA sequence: TGCGCCAGCAGCCCGACGACCCAGGGGTCCTATAATTCACCCCTCCACTTT.

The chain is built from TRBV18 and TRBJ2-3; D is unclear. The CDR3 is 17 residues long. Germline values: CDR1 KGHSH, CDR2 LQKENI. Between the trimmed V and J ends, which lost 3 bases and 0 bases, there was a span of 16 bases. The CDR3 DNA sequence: TGTGCCAGCTCACCTGCCAGGCTTACTGTTAGCACAGATACGCAGTATTTT. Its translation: CASSPARLTVSTDTQYF. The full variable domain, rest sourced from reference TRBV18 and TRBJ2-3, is NAGVMQNPRHLVRRRGQEARLRCSPMKGHSHVYWYRQLPEEGLKFMVYLQKENIIDESGMPKERFSAEFPKEGPSILRIQQVVRGDSAAYFCASSPARLTVSTDTQYFGPGTRLTVL.

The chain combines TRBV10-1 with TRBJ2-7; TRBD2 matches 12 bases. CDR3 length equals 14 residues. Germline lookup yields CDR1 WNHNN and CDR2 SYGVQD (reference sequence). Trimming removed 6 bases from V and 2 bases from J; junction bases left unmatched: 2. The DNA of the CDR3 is TGCGCCAGCAGCCGGACTAGCGGGGCCTACGAGCAGTACTTC. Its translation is CASSRTSGAYEQYF.

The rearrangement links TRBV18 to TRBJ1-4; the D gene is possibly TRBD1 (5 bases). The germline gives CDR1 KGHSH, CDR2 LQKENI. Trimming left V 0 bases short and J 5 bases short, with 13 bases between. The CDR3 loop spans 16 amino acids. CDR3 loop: CASSPPLAGENEKLFF. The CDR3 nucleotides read TGTGCCAGCTCACCACCGTTGGCGGGGGAAAATGAAAAACTGTTTTTT. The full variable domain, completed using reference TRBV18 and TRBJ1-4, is NAGVMQNPRHLVRRRGQEARLRCSPMKGHSHVYWYRQLPEEGLKFMVYLQKENIIDESGMPKERFSAEFPKEGPSILRIQQVVRGDSAAYFCASSPPLAGENEKLFFGSGTQLSVL.

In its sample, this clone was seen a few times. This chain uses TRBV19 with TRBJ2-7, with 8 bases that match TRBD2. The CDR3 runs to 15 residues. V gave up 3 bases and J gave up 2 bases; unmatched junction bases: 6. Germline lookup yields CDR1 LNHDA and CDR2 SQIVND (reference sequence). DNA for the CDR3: TGTGCCAGTAGTATTTTAGGCGGGAGGACCTACGAGCAGTACTTC. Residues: CASSILGGRTYEQYF.